This T cell receptor beta chain was recovered during a study of CD8 T cells in ankylosing spondylitis. Regarding the study as a whole: There was a TCR beta motif, made of several highly homologous variants, that appeared characteristic of ankylosing spondylitis blood.

This clonotype was seen more than once but under ten times. No antigen is known for it. In TCRdb, the 5' RACE reads were re-called with MiXCR into one record per CDR3 protein. Counted here are roughly 670,000 distinct CDR3 sequences, 15% to 20% occurring once; the ten biggest clones make up under 20%. CDR3 length: 12 amino acids. The V end was cut by 7 bases, the J end by 4 bases, with 10 bases between. This TCR derives from a male donor with ankylosing spondylitis. Sequencing was carried out using blood, either unsorted or a sorted T cell fraction (not recorded which). The V call is TRBV12-3 or TRBV12-4, the J call TRBJ1-1, with D perhaps matching TRBD1 (5 bases). The CDR3 region is CASTWGGTEAFF. The CDR3 DNA reads as TGTGCCAGCACCTGGGGGGGCACTGAAGCTTTCTTT.